The text below deals with one T cell receptor (beta chain). Its target is unknown. Healthy donors of bone marrow made up the group. The primer mix had 60 Vbeta and 13 Jbeta primers. Sequencing used immunoSEQ multiplex PCR; TCRdb keeps in-frame clones, though not all of them. The profile shows some 180,000 clones, over 65% of them singletons. This record belongs to a study of cytomegalovirus exposure and HLA in healthy donors. Study-level findings and limits: As a later analysis revealed, most CMV-associated TCR beta chains appeared HLA-restricted.

Per the germline V gene, CDR1 is MDHEN and CDR2 is SYDVKM. CDR3 size: 15 residues. The J segment lost 2 bases and the V segment lost 6 bases, leaving 10 bases of the junction unmatched. The chain joins TRBV28 to TRBJ2-7; 7 bases line up with TRBD1. The sequence was obtained from a woman aged 25 to 39 in good health and CMV-seronegative. The sequenced sample consisted of PBMCs. CDR3: CASRRIGQGAYEQYF. CDR3 bases: TGTGCCAGCAGGCGTATAGGGCAGGGGGCCTACGAGCAGTACTTC. The full variable domain, with the rest looked up from reference TRBV28 and TRBJ2-7, is DVKVTQSSRYLVKRTGEKVFLECVQDMDHENMFWYRQDPGLGLRLIYFSYDVKMKEKGDIPEGYSVSREKKERFSLILESASTNQTSMYLCASRRIGQGAYEQYFGPGTRLTVT.